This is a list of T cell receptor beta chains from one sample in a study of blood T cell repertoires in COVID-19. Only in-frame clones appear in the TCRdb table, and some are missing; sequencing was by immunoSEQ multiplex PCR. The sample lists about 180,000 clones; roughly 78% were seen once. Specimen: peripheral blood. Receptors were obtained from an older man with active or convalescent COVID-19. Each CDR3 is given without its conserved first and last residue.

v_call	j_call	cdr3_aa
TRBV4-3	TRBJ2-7	ASSQDLVVTYEQY
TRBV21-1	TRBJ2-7	ASSGRDRGYEQY
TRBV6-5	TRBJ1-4	ASRDRGQTNEKLF
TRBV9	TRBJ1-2	ASSGDRGATNYGYT
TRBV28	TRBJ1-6	ASSLTGAVKPLH
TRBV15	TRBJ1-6	ATSRGTASNSPLH
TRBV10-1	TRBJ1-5	ASSDSTPGPQH
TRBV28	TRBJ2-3	ATWDSSDTQY
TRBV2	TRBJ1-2	ASSEGDRGEGYT
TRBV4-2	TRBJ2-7	ASSRGTSGSYEQY
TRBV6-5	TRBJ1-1	ASSTGLFRGTEAF
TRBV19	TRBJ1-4	ASSQFSGQGFEKLF
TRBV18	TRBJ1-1	ASSPGQDSEAF
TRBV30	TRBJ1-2	AWVLDSNTYGYT
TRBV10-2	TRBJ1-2	ASSDHADYGYT
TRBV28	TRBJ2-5	ASTKRALAGLETQY
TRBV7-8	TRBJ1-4	ASSWNRGQGEKLF
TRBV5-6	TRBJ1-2	ASSFPPGSEHT
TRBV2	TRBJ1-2	ASSEQNNYGYT
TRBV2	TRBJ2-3	ASSERGGVDTQY
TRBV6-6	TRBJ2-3	ASSTGLAGGTDTQY
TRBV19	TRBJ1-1	ASSAIYPYTEAF
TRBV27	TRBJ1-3	ASRPNRGQGNTIY
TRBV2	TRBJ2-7	ASTLDLTDPRSEQY
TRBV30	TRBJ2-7	AWTGTGVYEQY
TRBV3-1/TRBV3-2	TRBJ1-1	ASSQEWGIRNTEAF
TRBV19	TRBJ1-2	ASSMMGGIYGYT
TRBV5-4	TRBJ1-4	ASSLETGDEKLF
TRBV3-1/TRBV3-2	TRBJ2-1	ASSQTSGREQF
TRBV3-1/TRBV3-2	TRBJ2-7	ASSPSGISYEQY
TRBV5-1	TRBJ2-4	ASSLLAPDIQY
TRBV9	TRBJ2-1	ASSVGQGAYEQF
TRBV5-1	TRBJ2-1	ASSLDRLAGGNEQF
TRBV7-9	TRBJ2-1	ASRGRNEQF
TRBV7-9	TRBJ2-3	ASSPRRGGTDTQY
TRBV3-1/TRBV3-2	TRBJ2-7	ASSRTSGSGYEQY
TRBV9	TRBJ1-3	ASSPQLGSRSGNTIY
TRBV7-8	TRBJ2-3	ASSPGLAGLPSTDTQY
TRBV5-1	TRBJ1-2	ASSSATGESGYT
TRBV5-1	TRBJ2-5	ASSLAASGGQETQY
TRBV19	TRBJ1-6	ASSGLSSYNSPLH
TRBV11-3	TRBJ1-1	ASSPRGGETEAF
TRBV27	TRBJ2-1	ASSTRTGGDEQF
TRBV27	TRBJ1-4	ASSSEPPSWGGLATNEKLF
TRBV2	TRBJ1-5	ASRRSLLYQPQH
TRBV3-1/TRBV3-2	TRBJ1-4	ASSQRQGTAGEKLF
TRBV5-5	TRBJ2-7	ASSPDRADVGQY
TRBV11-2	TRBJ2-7	ASSSGLAGTYEQY